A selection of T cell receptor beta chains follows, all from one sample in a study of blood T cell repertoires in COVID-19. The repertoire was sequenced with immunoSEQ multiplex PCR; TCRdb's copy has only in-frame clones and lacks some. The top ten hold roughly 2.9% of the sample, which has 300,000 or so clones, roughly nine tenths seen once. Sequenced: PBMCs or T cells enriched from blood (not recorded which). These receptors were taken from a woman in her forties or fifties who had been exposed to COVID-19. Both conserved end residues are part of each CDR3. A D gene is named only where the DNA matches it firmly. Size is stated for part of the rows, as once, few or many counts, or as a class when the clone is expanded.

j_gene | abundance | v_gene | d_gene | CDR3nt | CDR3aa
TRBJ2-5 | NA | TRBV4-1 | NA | TGCGCCAGCAGCCCCGGAGAGGGTGTCCAAGAGACCCAGTACTTC | CASSPGEGVQETQYF
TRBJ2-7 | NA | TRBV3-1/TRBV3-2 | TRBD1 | TGTGCCAGCAGCCGTGGACAGGGGGTCCACGAGCAGTACTTC | CASSRGQGVHEQYF
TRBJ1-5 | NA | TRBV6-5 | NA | TGTGCCACCCAGCGGGAAAGCAATCAGCCCCAGCATTTT | CATQRESNQPQHF
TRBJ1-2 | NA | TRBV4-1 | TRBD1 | TGCGCCAGCAGCCAAGGACAGGGAGATGGCTACACCTTC | CASSQGQGDGYTF
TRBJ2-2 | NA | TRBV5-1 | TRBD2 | TGCGCCAGCAGCCGTATAGCGGGGAGCGCCGGGGAGCTGTTTTTT | CASSRIAGSAGELFF
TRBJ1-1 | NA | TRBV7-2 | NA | TGTGCCAGCAGCCTGGGACAGAACACTGAAGCTTTCTTT | CASSLGQNTEAFF
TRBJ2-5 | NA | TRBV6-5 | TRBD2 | TGTGCCACCGACCCCGGCGGGGGGCCTCAGACCCAGTACTTC | CATDPGGGPQTQYF
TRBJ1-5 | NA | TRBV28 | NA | TGTGCCAGCAGCTTACCACAGGGAAATAGCAATCAGCCCCAGCATTTT | CASSLPQGNSNQPQHF
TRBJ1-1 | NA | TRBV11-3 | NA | TGTGCCAGCTCTTCAGGAAGGAACACTGAAGCTTTCTTT | CASSSGRNTEAFF
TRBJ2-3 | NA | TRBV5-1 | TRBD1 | TGCGCCAGCAGAGGGACAGGCCCTAGCACAGATACGCAGTATTTT | CASRGTGPSTDTQYF
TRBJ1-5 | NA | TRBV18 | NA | TGTGCCAGCTCATTGGCAGGGCAACAGCCCCAGCATTTT | CASSLAGQQPQHF
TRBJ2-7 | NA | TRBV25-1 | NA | TGTGCCAGCAGTGAATGGGCCGGGGGACCCTACGAGCAGTACTTC | CASSEWAGGPYEQYF
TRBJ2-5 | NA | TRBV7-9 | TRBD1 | TGTGCCAGCAGCTTCGACAGGGTCCAAGAGACCCAGTACTTC | CASSFDRVQETQYF
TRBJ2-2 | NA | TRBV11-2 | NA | TGTGCCAGCAGCTCCAGGATTTTTCAGAACACCGGGGAGCTGTTTTTT | CASSSRIFQNTGELFF
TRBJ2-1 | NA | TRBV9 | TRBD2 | TGTGCCAGCAGCGTAACCGGGACTAGCGGGGGGAATGAGCAGTTCTTC | CASSVTGTSGGNEQFF
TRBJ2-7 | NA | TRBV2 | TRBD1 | TGTGCCAGCAGTGAAGCCACAGGGGGCGTTAACGAGCAGTACTTC | CASSEATGGVNEQYF
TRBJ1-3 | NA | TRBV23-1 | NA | TGCGCCAGCAGTCAATCACAAATGCCAGGGTACTTGGACACCATATATTTT | CASSQSQMPGYLDTIYF
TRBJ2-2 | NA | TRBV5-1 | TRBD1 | TGCGCCAGCACGCCAAGGACAGGGGACACCGGGGAGCTGTTTTTT | CASTPRTGDTGELFF
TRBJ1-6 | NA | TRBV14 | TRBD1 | TGTGCCAGCAGCCAACCGACAGGGGGTTGGTCACCCCTCCACTTT | CASSQPTGGWSPLHF
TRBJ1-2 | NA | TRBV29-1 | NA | TGCAGCGTTGAGGTCCAGGGCGAAGGGGGCTACACCTTC | CSVEVQGEGGYTF
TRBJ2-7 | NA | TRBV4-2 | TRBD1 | TGTGCCAGCAGCCACGAGCAGGGGGCCACCTACGAGCAGTACTTC | CASSHEQGATYEQYF
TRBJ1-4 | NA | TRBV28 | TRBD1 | TGTGCCAGCAGCAAGACAGGGAGGAATGAAAAACTGTTTTTT | CASSKTGRNEKLFF
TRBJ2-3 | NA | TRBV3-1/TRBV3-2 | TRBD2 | TGTGCCAGCAGTCCCGGGACTAGCGTCAGTACGCAGTATTTT | CASSPGTSVSTQYF
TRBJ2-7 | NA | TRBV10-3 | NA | TGTGCCGTGGCCAGGGACTCCTACGAGCAGTACTTC | CAVARDSYEQYF
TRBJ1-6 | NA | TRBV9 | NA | TGTGCCAGCAGCGTAGACCCAGGGTATCTGAATTCACCCCTCCACTTT | CASSVDPGYLNSPLHF
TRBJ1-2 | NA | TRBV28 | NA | TGTGCCAGCAGTCATAGGGCAGGGCTGTGGGGCTACACCTTC | CASSHRAGLWGYTF
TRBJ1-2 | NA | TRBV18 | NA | TGTGCCAGCTCAGGACAGTCTAACTATGGCTACACCTTC | CASSGQSNYGYTF
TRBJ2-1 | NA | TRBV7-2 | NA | TGTGCCAGCAGCTCCTCGGTCCTAGGATCGGGGGAGCAGTTCTTC | CASSSSVLGSGEQFF
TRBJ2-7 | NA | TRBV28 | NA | TGTGCCAGCAGCGAACAGGGTGTCCACGAGCAGTACTTC | CASSEQGVHEQYF
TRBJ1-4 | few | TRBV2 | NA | TGTGCCAGCAGTGAAGCTGGATTCAGGGAAAAACTGTTTTTT | CASSEAGFREKLFF
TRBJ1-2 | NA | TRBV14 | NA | TGTGCCAGCAGCCAAGATAGGGTACCGACAGGCCGGGGCTACACCTTC | CASSQDRVPTGRGYTF